These 8 T cell receptor beta chains originate from one sample sequenced in a study of blood T cell repertoires in COVID-19. Only in-frame clones appear in the TCRdb table, and some are missing; sequencing was by immunoSEQ multiplex PCR. The sample consists of about 380,000 clones, less than 90% of them appearing once. The sample taken for sequencing was PBMCs or T cells enriched from blood (not recorded which). The receptors derive from a woman aged 25-40 years who had recovered from COVID-19.

The chain is built from TRBV6-4 and TRBJ2-1; TRBD2 agrees at 7 bases. The CDR3 loop spans 14 amino acids. Trimming took 5 bases from V and 6 from J; bases not matched to a gene: 7. Germline loops: CDR1 MRHNA, CDR2 SNTAGT. Here the CDR3 reads CASSRLAASNEQFF. CDR3 in DNA: TGTGCCAGCAGTCGGCTAGCGGCCTCCAATGAGCAGTTCTTC.

J is TRBJ2-1 and V is TRBV2; 13 nucleotides align to TRBD2. Germline V gene data show CDR1 as SNHLY and CDR2 as FYNNEI. CDR3 length: 16 residues. Trimming cost V 4 bases and J 6 bases; bases outside gene matches: 6. The CDR3 region is CASSGDRTSGGNEQFF. CDR3 bases: TGTGCCAGCAGTGGGGACCGGACTAGCGGGGGCAATGAGCAGTTCTTC.

The rearrangement uses TRBV29-1 and TRBJ1-1; the D gene is possibly TRBD1 (6 bases). The V gene lost 6 bases and the J gene lost 5 bases, with 13 bases spanning the gap. Per the germline V gene, CDR1 is SQVTM and CDR2 is ANQGSEA. CDR3 length: 12 amino acids. The CDR3 DNA reads TGCAGCGTAGTGACAGGTCATACTGAAGCTTTCTTT. It translates to CSVVTGHTEAFF. The variable domain in full, with the rest retrieved from reference TRBV29-1 and TRBJ1-1, is SAVISQKPSRDICQRGTSLTIQCQVDSQVTMMFWYRQQPGQSLTLIATANQGSEATYESGFVIDKFPISRPNLTFSTLTVSNMSPEDSSIYLCSVVTGHTEAFFGQGTRLTVV.

This clone has more than one count but fewer than ten. This chain uses TRBV6-5 with TRBJ1-3; possible D gene TRBD1, 6 bases. Per germline, CDR1 MNHEY and CDR2 SVGAGI. Trimming shortened V by 4 bases and J by 0 bases, and 10 bases separated the two germline ends. The CDR3 length is 15 residues. The CDR3 reads CASSWQGSSGNTIYF. CDR3 in DNA: TGTGCCAGCAGTTGGCAGGGGTCCTCTGGAAACACCATATATTTT.

The rearrangement uses TRBV15 and TRBJ2-7, with D possibly matching TRBD1 (6 bases). Trimming left V 3 bases short and J 4 bases short, with 13 bases between. The CDR3 is made up of 14 amino acids. Germline V CDR1 and CDR2: LNHNV, YYDKDF (reference sequence). In nucleotides, the CDR3 is TGTGCCACCAGCAGCGGCAGGGGTAAATACGAGCAGTACTTC. This translates into CATSSGRGKYEQYF.

This clone was recorded only once. The chain combines TRBV27 with TRBJ2-7, with 8 bases aligning to TRBD2. Germline V lookup: CDR1 MNHEY, CDR2 SMNVEV (reference sequence). The CDR3 has 15 residues. V trimming: 5 bases; J trimming: 4 bases; junction bases outside the gene matches: 10. Here the CDR3 reads CASSHGLALGYEQYF. CDR3 bases: TGTGCCAGCAGTCATGGACTAGCATTGGGTTACGAGCAGTACTTC.

The CDR3, as DNA: TGTGCCACCAGTGATTTACAGGGGGCTGAAACTGAAGCTTTCTTT. Protein product: CATSDLQGAETEAFF. The chain links TRBV24-1 to TRBJ1-1; 9 nucleotides agree with TRBD1. Germline V gene data show CDR1 as KGHDR and CDR2 as SFDVKD. V was pared by 1 base and J by 5 bases, with 4 bases of the junction left unmatched. There are 15 residues in the CDR3.

This clone was seen a single time. The V and J genes are TRBV2 and TRBJ2-7, with D unclear. Germline CDR1 SNHLY, CDR2 FYNNEI. Trimming left V 3 bases short and J 3 bases short, with 12 bases between. There are 14 residues in the CDR3. This CDR3 is CASSDNTGYYEQYF. CDR3 nucleotide sequence: TGTGCCAGCAGTGATAACACGGGTTACTACGAGCAGTACTTC.